One sample yielded the 12 T cell receptor beta chains listed below, sequenced in a study of cytomegalovirus exposure and HLA in healthy donors. Only in-frame clones appear in the TCRdb table, and some are missing; sequencing was by immunoSEQ multiplex PCR. The sample includes approximately 300,000 clones, roughly 89% of them seen just once. The sequencing sample was made of PBMCs. These TCRs come from a young woman in good health and CMV-seronegative.

This clone showed up just once. The CDR3 nucleotides read TGCAGCGCCCTGACAGGGAAGAACGAGCAGTACTTC. Its protein is CSALTGKNEQYF. This rearrangement joins TRBV29-1 to TRBJ2-7, with 7 bases aligning to TRBD1. The germline CDR1 and CDR2 sequences are SQVTM and ANQGSEA. Trimming at V came to 7 bases and at J to 5 bases, leaving 8 bases not matched to a gene. The CDR3 extends over 12 amino acids.

The J gene is TRBJ2-2, the V gene TRBV7-9, with 9 bases that match TRBD2. The CDR3 is made up of 16 amino acids. The trim removed 2 bases at V and 1 base at J, leaving 2 bases unmatched. In germline, CDR1 is SEHNR, CDR2 FQNEAQ (reference sequence). The CDR3 DNA is TGTGCCAGCAGCTTAACTAGCGGGTGGAACACCGGGGAGCTGTTTTTT. Translation: CASSLTSGWNTGELFF.

The V call is TRBV20-1, the J call TRBJ1-1, with 8 bases lining up with TRBD1. Germline values: CDR1 DFQATT, CDR2 SNEGSKA (reference sequence). The J segment lost 8 bases and the V segment lost 1 base, leaving 0 bases of the junction unmatched. The CDR3 runs to 11 residues. CDR3 bases: TGCAGTGCTAGAGGGGACAGGGAAGCTTTCTTT. As protein: CSARGDREAFF.

The rearrangement joins TRBV5-4 to TRBJ1-2; D perhaps matches TRBD1 (6 bases). The V end was cut by 0 bases, the J end by 1 base, with 13 bases between. Germline loops: CDR1 SGHNT, CDR2 YYREEE (reference sequence). There are 16 residues in the CDR3. CDR3 region: CASSLAAGTLNYGYTF. For the CDR3, the DNA is TGTGCCAGCAGCTTGGCGGCCGGGACACTTAACTATGGCTACACCTTC.

CDR3 nucleotides: TGTGCCAGCAGCTTAGGGTCTCCCCGGGCCGGGGAGCTGTTTTTT. Protein sequence: CASSLGSPRAGELFF. The chain has TRBV7-8 and TRBJ2-2; D is undetermined. The CDR3 has 15 residues. The ends were cut back, 1 base at V and 6 bases at J, with 12 bases in the middle. Germline V gene data show CDR1 as SGHVS and CDR2 as FQNEAQ.

The rearrangement joins TRBV4-3 to TRBJ2-2; D is unclear. V shed 0 bases and J shed 2 bases, with 7 bases lying between them. This CDR3 is 15 amino acids long. The germline V gene encodes CDR1 LGHNA and CDR2 YSLEER. This CDR3 reads CASSQDGHNTGELFF. The DNA of the CDR3 is TGCGCCAGCAGCCAAGATGGGCACAACACCGGGGAGCTGTTTTTT.

The chain joins TRBV27 to TRBJ2-7, with D maybe TRBD2 (6 bases). V shed 1 base and J shed 3 bases, with 13 bases lying between them. The CDR3 totals 15 residues. Germline CDR1 and CDR2: MNHEY and SMNVEV (reference sequence). The CDR3 here is CASSLYADGGYEQYF. CDR3 DNA sequence: TGTGCCAGCAGTTTATACGCGGACGGGGGCTACGAGCAGTACTTC.

This clone occurred once. The chain carries TRBV28 and TRBJ2-1, with 9 bases matching TRBD2. Losses at the gene ends were 5 bases for V and 1 base for J; bases not matched to a gene: 9. This CDR3 contains 17 residues. Looked up from germline, CDR1 is MDHEN and CDR2 is SYDVKM. Here the CDR3 DNA reads TGTGCCAGCAGTCCACCCGGGGCGGGAGGGTCCTACAATGAGCAGTTCTTC. Residues: CASSPPGAGGSYNEQFF. Full variable domain (missing parts from reference TRBV28 and TRBJ2-1): DVKVTQSSRYLVKRTGEKVFLECVQDMDHENMFWYRQDPGLGLRLIYFSYDVKMKEKGDIPEGYSVSREKKERFSLILESASTNQTSMYLCASSPPGAGGSYNEQFFGPGTRLTVL.

V and J are TRBV4-2 and TRBJ2-2; 13 nucleotides agree with TRBD2. V trimming: 4 bases; J trimming: 4 bases; junction bases outside the gene matches: 9. CDR1 LGHNA and CDR2 YNFKEQ come from the germline V gene. The CDR3 is made up of 18 amino acids. The CDR3 nucleotides are TGTGCCAGCAGCCGGGGACTAGCGGGACAAGTGGGCACCGGGGAGCTGTTTTTT. Protein: CASSRGLAGQVGTGELFF.

V usage is TRBV5-1 and J usage is TRBJ2-3, with 10 bases identical to TRBD2. CDR1 and CDR2 from the germline V gene are SGHRS and YFSETQ. The CDR3 sequence is 17 residues long. J gave up 0 bases and V 1 base, and 5 bases lay outside the gene matches. The CDR3 nucleotides read TGCGCCAGCAGCTTGCTTACTAGCGGGACTAGCACAGATACGCAGTATTTT. It specifies CASSLLTSGTSTDTQYF.

The chain carries TRBV5-1 and TRBJ1-4; D unresolved. Germline V gene lookup returns CDR1 SGHRS and CDR2 YFSETQ. The CDR3 is made up of 16 amino acids. V was shortened by 0 bases and J by 0 bases, with 9 bases between the two germline ends. The CDR3 bases are TGCGCCAGCAGCTTGGATGGCGGCACAACTAATGAAAAACTGTTTTTT. Its translation is CASSLDGGTTNEKLFF.

In its sample, this clone was seen a few times. The chain links TRBV7-9 to TRBJ2-2; 7 bases match TRBD2. Germline CDR1 SEHNR, CDR2 FQNEAQ (reference sequence). With 3 bases clipped from V and 5 bases from J, the junction kept 3 bases outside the gene matches. There are 14 residues in the CDR3. This CDR3 reads CASSFGGGTGELFF. In DNA, the CDR3 is TGTGCCAGCAGCTTCGGGGGAGGGACCGGGGAGCTGTTTTTT. Complete variable domain (other parts from reference TRBV7-9 and TRBJ2-2): DTGVSQNPRHKITKRGQNVTFRCDPISEHNRLYWYRQTLGQGPEFLTYFQNEAQLEKSRLLSDRFSAERPKGSFSTLEIQRTEQGDSAMYLCASSFGGGTGELFFGEGSRLTVL.